The present TCR beta chain was sequenced within a study of shared clonotypes between healthy human individuals. Across the whole study: Each donor had three CD4 naive, three CD4 memory, two CD8 naive and one CD8 memory plate. Study-wide results and limits: Clonotype sharing among donors was thought likely to change with sequencing depth. The low donor count limited represented genetic and exposure-history diversity.

Germline V CDR1 and CDR2: SGHDN, FVKESK. This CDR3 has 13 residues. Deletions cut 1 base from V and 2 bases from J, with 6 bases between. TCRdb keeps only in-frame clones here, not all; method: immunoSEQ multiplex PCR. The data contain 1.5 million to 2.5 million clones, approximately 94% of them singletons. Of note for this clone: Its antigen is unknown.

It was CD45RO-negative cells, positively selected for CCR7, that made up naive CD8 cells, with terminally differentiated effector memory CD45RA+ cells excluded. This sequence originates from a man aged 18 to 30 in good health. This chain uses TRBV14 with TRBJ2-7; D unclear. Sequenced sample: naive CD8+ T cells sorted from blood. CDR3: CASSQGRTYEQYF. In nucleotides, the CDR3 is TGTGCCAGCAGCCAAGGACGGACCTACGAGCAGTACTTC.